These 21 T cell receptor beta chains were sequenced from one sample in a study of CD8 T cells in Susac syndrome. An amount of RNA that ranged from about 0.45 to 1 ug was reverse transcribed with random hexamers. TCRdb reprocessed the immunoSEQ multiplex PCR reads with MiXCR, giving one entry per CDR3 protein. The table lists approximately 200,000 distinct CDR3 sequences, more than 90% of them singletons. The material sequenced was CD4+ T cells from PBMCs. Every receptor here comes from a human donor with multiple sclerosis.

The V gene is TRBV29-1, the J gene TRBJ2-5; D is uncertain. The CDR3 contains 12 residues. V shed 4 bases and J shed 1 base, with 7 bases lying between them. Germline CDR1 reads SQVTM; CDR2 reads ANQGSEA. CDR3 nucleotide sequence: TGCAGCGTTGTTGGAACCCAAGAGACCCAGTACTTC. Protein sequence: CSVVGTQETQYF.

The V call is TRBV20-1, the J call TRBJ2-7; D is possibly TRBD2 (5 bases). V was clipped by 5 bases and J by 5 bases, with 13 bases between them. The CDR3 runs to 12 residues. The V gene's germline CDR1 is DFQATT and CDR2 SNEGSKA (reference sequence). The CDR3 DNA sequence: TGCAGTGCTCGAGGGTTACCCCACGAGCAGTACTTC. Its protein is CSARGLPHEQYF.

V gene TRBV27 combines with J gene TRBJ1-2; a weak D match, TRBD1 (5 bases). Between the trimmed V and J ends, which lost 8 bases and 4 bases, there was a span of 20 bases. This CDR3 is built from 15 residues. Per germline, CDR1 MNHEY and CDR2 SMNVEV (reference sequence). CDR3 sequence: CASGKGQGAFYGYTF. CDR3 sequence (DNA): TGTGCCAGCGGAAAGGGGCAGGGCGCTTTCTATGGCTACACCTTC.

The V call is TRBV7-9, the J call TRBJ2-3; D remains ambiguous. Deletions cut 4 bases from V and 6 bases from J, with 8 bases between. This CDR3 region has 12 residues. Germline V lookup: CDR1 SEHNR, CDR2 FQNEAQ (reference sequence). The CDR3, as DNA: TGTGCCAGCAGCTCCGGGCGGGATACGCAGTATTTT. This translates into CASSSGRDTQYF. Variable domain in full (rest from reference TRBV7-9 and TRBJ2-3): DTGVSQNPRHKITKRGQNVTFRCDPISEHNRLYWYRQTLGQGPEFLTYFQNEAQLEKSRLLSDRFSAERPKGSFSTLEIQRTEQGDSAMYLCASSSGRDTQYFGPGTRLTVL.

V is TRBV15 and J is TRBJ2-2; possibly TRBD2 for D (7 bases). Germline V gene data show CDR1 as LNHNV and CDR2 as YYDKDF (reference sequence). There are 15 residues in the CDR3. With 8 bases removed from V and 3 bases from J, the gap between germline ends came to 16 bases. The CDR3 coding sequence is TGTGCCACCCTCTACGGGGGGCCGCACACCGGGGAGCTGTTTTTT. Protein product: CATLYGGPHTGELFF.

The chain carries TRBV5-6 and TRBJ1-2; tentative D call: TRBD1 (6 bases). Germline values: CDR1 SGHDT, CDR2 YYEEEE. V lost 4 bases to trimming and J lost 11 bases, with 15 bases between them. This CDR3 contains 12 residues. The CDR3 loop reads CASSPDRGWYTF. The CDR3 nucleotides read TGTGCCAGCAGCCCGGACAGAGGCTGGTACACCTTC.

The V and J genes are TRBV5-6 and TRBJ2-5, with 8 bases aligning to TRBD1. Per the germline V gene, CDR1 is SGHDT and CDR2 is YYEEEE. J lost 4 bases, V lost 3 bases, and 8 bases had no gene match. The CDR3 length is 15 residues. As DNA, the CDR3 is TGTGCCAGCAGCTCACAGGGGGAAGGAGGAGAGACCCAGTACTTC. This translates into CASSSQGEGGETQYF. Complete variable domain (other parts from reference TRBV5-6 and TRBJ2-5): DAGVTQSPTHLIKTRGQQVTLRCSPKSGHDTVSWYQQALGQGPQFIFQYYEEEERQRGNFPDRFSGHQFPNYSSELNVNALLLGDSALYLCASSSQGEGGETQYFGPGTRLLVL.

The CDR3 region is CASSQEAHSGTQYF. The DNA of the CDR3 is TGCGCCAGCAGCCAAGAGGCACATAGCGGGACCCAGTACTTC. V and J are TRBV4-3 and TRBJ2-5, with D possibly matching TRBD2 (6 bases). The V end was cut by 0 bases, the J end by 7 bases, with 12 bases between. Per the germline V gene, CDR1 is LGHNA and CDR2 is YSLEER. The CDR3 length is 14 residues.

The chain couples TRBV9 to TRBJ2-1; D remains ambiguous. Germline-derived CDR1 and CDR2 are SGDLS and YYNGEE. The ends were cut back, 1 base at V and 6 bases at J, with 8 bases in the middle. The CDR3 runs 13 residues. The CDR3 loop is CASSVIGINEQFF. For the CDR3, the DNA is TGTGCCAGCAGCGTAATAGGGATCAATGAGCAGTTCTTC.

The V call is TRBV20-1, the J call TRBJ2-3, with 15 positions matching TRBD2. CDR1 and CDR2 (germline): DFQATT, SNEGSKA (reference sequence). V gave up 1 base and J gave up 5 bases; unmatched junction bases: 4. CDR3 length equals 16 residues. DNA of the CDR3: TGCAGTGCTAGAGCGGGACTAGCGGGGGGAATAGATACGCAGTATTTT. It encodes CSARAGLAGGIDTQYF.

V is TRBV20-1 and J is TRBJ2-7; 10 nucleotides match TRBD1. CDR3 size: 11 residues. Germline lookup yields CDR1 DFQATT and CDR2 SNEGSKA (reference sequence). The J segment lost 12 bases and the V segment lost 1 base, leaving 3 bases of the junction unmatched. Here the CDR3 reads CSARVGDRGYF. The CDR3 DNA reads as TGCAGTGCTAGAGTAGGGGACAGGGGGTACTTC.

CDR3: CSARRGAAASTDTQYF. Here the CDR3 DNA reads TGCAGTGCTAGAAGAGGGGCCGCCGCTAGCACAGATACGCAGTATTTT. The chain carries TRBV20-1 and TRBJ2-3; perhaps D is TRBD1 or TRBD2 (5 bases each). This CDR3 is 16 amino acids long. Trimming removed 2 bases at V and 0 bases at J, with 15 bases between. From germline, CDR1 is DFQATT and CDR2 SNEGSKA (reference sequence).

The V gene is TRBV15, the J gene TRBJ2-7; D unclear. This CDR3 is built from 12 residues. The germline gives CDR1 LNHNV, CDR2 YYDKDF (reference sequence). Trimming left V 5 bases short and J 6 bases short, with 11 bases between. The CDR3 loop is CATSGLPSEQYF. The CDR3, as DNA: TGTGCCACCAGCGGCCTACCCTCCGAGCAGTACTTC.

The chain employs TRBV11-2 and TRBJ1-1; 7 positions agree with TRBD1. The V segment lost 0 bases and the J segment 3 bases; nucleotides outside the gene matches: 10. This CDR3 region has 17 residues. Per germline, CDR1 SGHAT and CDR2 FQNNGV. CDR3 sequence reads: CASSLDEGGGGDTEAFF. The CDR3 nucleotides read TGTGCCAGCAGCTTAGATGAAGGGGGCGGCGGGGACACTGAAGCTTTCTTT.

The chain recombines TRBV24-1 with TRBJ2-5; D remains ambiguous. CDR3 size: 11 residues. CDR1 and CDR2 (germline): KGHDR, SFDVKD. Between the trimmed V and J ends, which lost 0 bases and 10 bases, there was a span of 5 bases. The CDR3 bases are TGTGCCACCAGTGATTTGCAAGGCCAGTACTTC. It is translated as CATSDLQGQYF.

The chain has TRBV4-3 and TRBJ1-2, with a weak D call TRBD1 (6 bases). Germline lookup yields CDR1 LGHNA and CDR2 YSLEER. V dropped 1 base and J dropped 3 bases, with 15 bases sitting between them. The CDR3 consists of 16 residues. The CDR3 nucleotides read TGCGCCAGCAGCCAAGTTCCTTCGAAGGGGGACTATGGCTACACCTTC. Its translation: CASSQVPSKGDYGYTF.

This chain joins TRBV12-3 or TRBV12-4 and TRBJ2-1; TRBD1 might be the D (6 bases). The CDR3 totals 12 residues. Trimming pared 7 bases from V and 12 bases from J, leaving 16 bases between. CDR3 in DNA: TGTGCCAGCACCCCGGGACAAATTGGGCAGTTCTTC. Protein: CASTPGQIGQFF.

The CDR3 loop is CASSDGLAITDTQYF. For the CDR3, the DNA is TGTGCCAGCAGCGACGGACTAGCGATCACAGATACGCAGTATTTT. The rearrangement joins TRBV9 to TRBJ2-3; 9 nucleotides line up with TRBD2. Germline V lookup: CDR1 SGDLS, CDR2 YYNGEE. V shed 3 bases and J 2 bases; nucleotides not matched to a gene: 4. The CDR3 is 15 amino acids.

This chain joins TRBV19 and TRBJ2-7, with D possibly being TRBD2 (6 bases). This CDR3 region has 15 residues. V lost 3 bases to trimming and J lost 3 bases, with 15 bases between them. Germline V gene lookup returns CDR1 LNHDA and CDR2 SQIVND (reference sequence). The CDR3 loop is CASSINSGAVYEQYF. The CDR3 DNA follows: TGTGCCAGTAGTATTAATAGCGGAGCAGTCTACGAGCAGTACTTC.

The chain carries TRBV2 and TRBJ1-2; the match to TRBD1 covers 8 bases. V was pared by 8 bases and J by 7 bases, with 6 bases of the junction left unmatched. CDR1 SNHLY and CDR2 FYNNEI come from the germline V gene. The CDR3 covers 12 residues. CDR3 sequence (DNA): TGTGCCAGCGTGGACAGGGCGGGTGGCTACACCTTC. Protein: CASVDRAGGYTF.

This clonotype was found once. The rearrangement joins TRBV15 to TRBJ2-5, with 8 bases matching TRBD2. Trimming took 6 bases from V and 4 from J; bases not matched to a gene: 7. The CDR3 has 14 amino acids. CDR1 is LNHNV, CDR2 YYDKDF, per germline (reference sequence). In DNA, the CDR3 is TGTGCCACCAGGAGCCGGGGGGGCCGAGAGACCCAGTACTTC. Translating gives CATRSRGGRETQYF. Supplemented by reference TRBV15 and TRBJ2-5, the full variable domain reads DAMVIQNPRYQVTQFGKPVTLSCSQTLNHNVMYWYQQKSSQAPKLLFHYYDKDFNNEADTPDNFQSRRPNTSFCFLDIRSPGLGDTAMYLCATRSRGGRETQYFGPGTRLLVL.